The 18 T cell receptor beta chains presented below share a single source sample, sequenced in a study of shared clonotypes between healthy human individuals. Assay used: immunoSEQ multiplex PCR; TCRdb lists only in-frame clones, some missing. The data hold 1,500,000 or so clones, with approximately 96% observed a single time. Sequences were obtained from naive CD4+ T cells sorted from blood. Subset defined: CD45RA+ positively selected. Receptors originate from a man aged 30 to 39 in good health.

For this clone: Other DNA sequences in the sample encode the same CDR3. This sequence joins TRBV6-1 and TRBJ2-7; no firm D call. V was shortened by 0 bases and J by 0 bases, with 6 bases between the two germline ends. From germline, CDR1 is MNHNS and CDR2 SASEGT. The CDR3 sequence is 14 residues long. The CDR3 sequence: CASSEAGLSYEQYF. The CDR3 DNA reads TGTGCCAGCAGTGAAGCGGGCCTCTCCTACGAGCAGTACTTC.

This sequence joins TRBV7-2 and TRBJ2-2; possible D gene TRBD1, 6 bases. The germline gives CDR1 SGHTA, CDR2 FQGNSA. The CDR3 totals 15 residues. V was clipped by 1 base and J by 6 bases, with 12 bases between them. The DNA of the CDR3 is TGTGCCAGCAGCTTAGTGGCAGGGGCAGCCGGGGAGCTGTTTTTT. It codes for CASSLVAGAAGELFF.

As regards this clone: Other DNA sequences in the same sample also yield this CDR3. The V call is TRBV28, the J call TRBJ2-2; the D is unclear. The CDR3 totals 12 residues. V was clipped by 3 bases and J by 6 bases, with 5 bases between them. Germline V gene data show CDR1 as MDHEN and CDR2 as SYDVKM. The chain's CDR3 is CASSLTAGELFF. The CDR3 coding sequence is TGTGCCAGCAGTTTGACTGCCGGGGAGCTGTTTTTT.

The count of this clone is one. The genes are TRBV29-1 and TRBJ2-3, with 8 bases fitting TRBD2. CDR1 is SQVTM and CDR2 is ANQGSEA in the germline V gene. The V gene end was trimmed by 4 bases and the J gene end by 0 bases; junction bases not matched to a gene: 9. The CDR3 is made up of 16 amino acids. CDR3 region: CSVGRIAGLSTDTQYF. CDR3 bases: TGCAGCGTTGGGCGGATAGCGGGACTGAGCACAGATACGCAGTATTTT.

V gene TRBV5-4 combines with J gene TRBJ2-2; unclear D gene. CDR1 is SGHNT, CDR2 YYREEE, per germline (reference sequence). V lost 5 bases, J lost 4 bases, and 9 bases lay in between. CDR3 length equals 13 residues. The CDR3 nucleotides are TGTGCCAGCAGTTTCGATCGCACCGGGGAGCTGTTTTTT. Protein: CASSFDRTGELFF.

This sequence joins TRBV19 and TRBJ2-3, with TRBD2 identical over 12 bases. Trimming cost V 4 bases and J 2 bases; bases outside gene matches: 13. The CDR3 extends over 19 amino acids. The germline V gene has CDR1 LNHDA and CDR2 SQIVND (reference sequence). The CDR3 sequence: CASSKRLAGVSWNTDTQYF. The CDR3 bases are TGTGCCAGTAGTAAGCGACTAGCGGGAGTGTCGTGGAACACAGATACGCAGTATTTT.

With respect to this clone: Other DNA sequences of this sample code for an identical CDR3. The chain joins TRBV19 to TRBJ2-7; no firm D call. The CDR3 consists of 14 residues. Germline V gene lookup returns CDR1 LNHDA and CDR2 SQIVND (reference sequence). V shed 4 bases and J shed 2 bases, with 12 bases lying between them. The CDR3 loop reads CASSSPGETYEQYF. Here the CDR3 DNA reads TGTGCCAGTAGTAGCCCAGGCGAGACCTACGAGCAGTACTTC.

V usage is TRBV18 and J usage is TRBJ2-7; D ambiguous. This CDR3 is 13 amino acids long. Per germline, CDR1 KGHSH and CDR2 LQKENI. Deletions cut 5 bases from V and 0 bases from J, with 8 bases between. The CDR3 reads CASSVSLSYEQYF. In nucleotides, the CDR3 is TGTGCCAGCTCAGTATCTCTCTCCTACGAGCAGTACTTC.

The chain uses TRBV7-3 and TRBJ2-5; D remains unclear. From germline, CDR1 is SGHTA and CDR2 FQGTGA. The CDR3 loop spans 15 amino acids. The V and J ends lost 6 bases and 1 base respectively, with 15 bases between them. Written as DNA, the CDR3 is TGTGCCAGCAGTCCCGGAGCAACCCGCCAAGAGACCCAGTACTTC. As protein: CASSPGATRQETQYF.

The DNA of the CDR3 is TGTGCCAGCAAAACAGGGGGCCGTGGCAATCAGCCCCAGCATTTT. Protein: CASKTGGRGNQPQHF. The rearrangement links TRBV28 to TRBJ1-5; TRBD1 aligns across 9 bases. Germline V gives CDR1 MDHEN, CDR2 SYDVKM. After removal of 7 bases from V and 2 bases from J, the junction contained 6 bases not matched to a gene. CDR3 length equals 15 residues.

This chain joins TRBV28 and TRBJ2-7, with a possible D match to TRBD1 (5 bases). With the DNA end fitting TRBJ2-1 better, the J assignment may be wrong. Germline loops: CDR1 MDHEN, CDR2 SYDVKM. The CDR3 length is 15 residues. In nucleotides, the CDR3 is TGTGCCAGCAGTTTCGGACATAGCTCCTACAATGAGCAGTTCTTC. This encodes CASSFGHSSYNEQFF.

Comments on this clone: The same CDR3 can be traced to other DNA sequences in this sample. The V and J genes are TRBV7-2 and TRBJ2-1; TRBD1 agrees at 9 bases. Germline lookup yields CDR1 SGHTA and CDR2 FQGNSA. CDR3 length: 15 amino acids. The V segment lost 3 bases and the J segment 2 bases; nucleotides outside the gene matches: 2. The DNA of the CDR3 is TGTGCCAGCAGCTTGGACAGGGGCACCTACAATGAGCAGTTCTTC. Its translation: CASSLDRGTYNEQFF. The whole variable domain, filled in from reference TRBV7-2 and TRBJ2-1, reads GAGVSQSPSNKVTEKGKDVELRCDPISGHTALYWYRQSLGQGLEFLIYFQGNSAPDKSGLPSDRFSAERTGGSVSTLTIQRTQQEDSAVYLCASSLDRGTYNEQFFGPGTRLTVL.

The J gene is TRBJ2-2, the V gene TRBV25-1; D gene uncertain. Looked up from germline, CDR1 is MGHDK and CDR2 is SYGVNS. V lost 1 base and J 4 bases, leaving 4 bases between the germline ends. The CDR3 runs to 13 residues. CDR3: CASSESGTGELFF. The CDR3 bases are TGTGCCAGCAGTGAATCCGGCACCGGGGAGCTGTTTTTT. Looking up the rest from reference TRBV25-1 and TRBJ2-2 gives the full variable domain: EADIYQTPRYLVIGTGKKITLECSQTMGHDKMYWYQQDPGMELHLIHYSYGVNSTEKGDLSSESTVSRIRTEHFPLTLESARPSHTSQYLCASSESGTGELFFGEGSRLTVL.

The chain couples TRBV5-1 to TRBJ2-4; 14 bases map to TRBD2. The CDR3 runs 19 residues. The V gene's germline CDR1 is SGHRS and CDR2 YFSETQ. With V trimmed by 4 bases and J by 0 bases, 9 bases remained unmatched. In nucleotides, the CDR3 is TGCGCCAGCAGCCCCGGGACTAGCGGGAGCGGCCTAGCCAAAAACATTCAGTACTTC. As protein: CASSPGTSGSGLAKNIQYF.

J is TRBJ1-1 and V is TRBV5-4; maybe TRBD1 (6 bases). The CDR3 covers 13 residues. In germline, CDR1 is SGHNT, CDR2 YYREEE (reference sequence). V was shortened by 4 bases and J by 1 base, with 8 bases between the two germline ends. The CDR3 nucleotides read TGTGCCAGCAGCCGGGACACGAACACTGAAGCTTTCTTT. Protein sequence: CASSRDTNTEAFF.

J is TRBJ2-1 and V is TRBV7-6; 16 bases fit TRBD2. This CDR3 comprises 16 residues. Germline values: CDR1 SGHVS, CDR2 FNYEAQ. The V gene end was trimmed by 3 bases and the J gene end by 7 bases; junction bases not matched to a gene: 3. CDR3 residues: CASSFGTSGRVNEQFF. The CDR3 DNA reads as TGTGCCAGCAGCTTCGGGACTAGCGGGAGGGTGAATGAGCAGTTCTTC. The full variable domain, with the rest looked up from reference TRBV7-6 and TRBJ2-1, is GAGVSQSPRYKVTKRGQDVALRCDPISGHVSLYWYRQALGQGPEFLTYFNYEAQQDKSGLPNDRFSAERPEGSISTLTIQRTEQRDSAMYRCASSFGTSGRVNEQFFGPGTRLTVL.

This chain links TRBV27 with TRBJ1-2; maybe TRBD1 (6 bases). The CDR3 loop spans 17 amino acids. Deletions cut 4 bases from V and 2 bases from J, with 20 bases between. Germline CDR1 reads MNHEY; CDR2 reads SMNVEV (reference sequence). The chain's CDR3 is CASSSDGYRAINYGYTF. The DNA of the CDR3 is TGTGCCAGCAGTTCAGACGGATACAGGGCGATCAACTATGGCTACACCTTC.

The chain is built from TRBV15 and TRBJ2-7; no clear D. With 2 bases removed from V and 2 bases from J, the gap between germline ends came to 7 bases. Germline CDR1 reads LNHNV; CDR2 reads YYDKDF (reference sequence). There are 13 residues in the CDR3. For the CDR3, the DNA is TGTGCCACCAGCAGATTAGGAACCTACGAGCAGTACTTC. Its translation: CATSRLGTYEQYF.